The rows below give T cell receptor beta chains drawn from one sample of a study of blood T cell repertoires in COVID-19. Repertoires were generated with immunoSEQ multiplex PCR, while TCRdb's copy carries only in-frame clones and drops some. The sample lists hundreds of thousands of clones; more than 60% were seen once. The sequencing sample was made of peripheral blood. The receptor set was obtained from a woman aged 40 to 50 with active or convalescent COVID-19. Both conserved end residues are part of each CDR3. The D gene is left open where the match is weak. Clone size is stated in some rows and not others, as once, few, many or a class when expanded.

TRBD1	-	TRBV9	TRBJ1-5	TGTGCCAGCAGCGTGGGCCCAGGGGGAGATAGCAATCAGCCCCAGCATTTT	CASSVGPGGDSNQPQHF
TRBD2	few	TRBV28	TRBJ2-1	TGTGCCAGCAGCGCCTTAGCGGGGGGGACCTACAATGAGCAGTTCTTC	CASSALAGGTYNEQFF
-	-	TRBV7-9	TRBJ1-2	TGTGCCAGCAGCTTAGAACAGGGAGGGGGCTACACCTTC	CASSLEQGGGYTF
-	-	TRBV12-3/TRBV12-4	TRBJ1-1	TGTGCCAGCAGAACTACAGGTGAAGCTTTCTTT	CASRTTGEAFF
-	-	TRBV4-1	TRBJ1-2	TGCGCCAGCAGCCAACCTCTAGGTCTCAATGGCTACACCTTC	CASSQPLGLNGYTF
TRBD1	-	TRBV6-5	TRBJ1-5	TGTGCCAGCAGACGGACAGGGGTTCAGCCCCAGCATTTT	CASRRTGVQPQHF
-	-	TRBV25-1	TRBJ1-2	TGTGCCAGCAGTGACAGCCCTACAGGGAATGGTCATGGCTACACCTTC	CASSDSPTGNGHGYTF
-	-	TRBV4-2	TRBJ2-6	TGTGCCAGCAGCACCAGGGTGGCTGGGGCCAACGTCCTGACTTTC	CASSTRVAGANVLTF
-	-	TRBV7-3	TRBJ1-1	TGTGCCAGCAGCTTGACAGGGAACACTGAAGCTTTCTTT	CASSLTGNTEAFF
-	-	TRBV29-1	TRBJ2-3	TGCAGCGTACCCCGAGCAGGGAGGAGCACAGATACGCAGTATTTT	CSVPRAGRSTDTQYF
TRBD1	-	TRBV9	TRBJ1-1	TGTGCCAGCAGCCCAGGACAGGGGGCGCGGACTGAAGCTTTCTTT	CASSPGQGARTEAFF
-	-	TRBV18	TRBJ2-1	TGTGCCAGCTCACCGGGGAGGAACAATGAGCAGTTCTTC	CASSPGRNNEQFF
TRBD1	once	TRBV28	TRBJ1-2	TGTGCCAGCAGTTCGACAGGGCTAGTTGGCTACACCTTC	CASSSTGLVGYTF
-	-	TRBV5-1	TRBJ1-1	TGCGCCAGCAGCTTATCGACAGTCAACACTGAAGCTTTCTTT	CASSLSTVNTEAFF
-	-	TRBV5-4	TRBJ1-6	TGTGCCAGCAGCTTGGGAGTTTCACCCCTCCACTTT	CASSLGVSPLHF
-	-	TRBV3-1/TRBV3-2	TRBJ2-1	TGTGCCAGCAGCCAAGAAGGGGCCTACAATGAGCAGTTCTTC	CASSQEGAYNEQFF
-	-	TRBV11-3	TRBJ2-1	TGTGCCAGCAGCTTAGGGCAGGGGCTATCCAATGAGCAGTTCTTC	CASSLGQGLSNEQFF
-	-	TRBV21-1	TRBJ1-4	TGTGCCAGCAGCAAACGAAAAGTTTCAGGAGGGGCAACTAATGAAAAACTGTTTTTT	CASSKRKVSGGATNEKLFF
-	-	TRBV7-5	TRBJ2-6	TGTGTCAGAAGCCCAGACAGGGCTGGGGCCAACGTCCTGACTTTC	CVRSPDRAGANVLTF
-	-	TRBV5-4	TRBJ2-5	TGTGCCAGCAGCCCCCCAGGAGAGACCCAGTACTTC	CASSPPGETQYF
TRBD1	-	TRBV7-3	TRBJ2-3	TGTGCCAGCAGCGTAAGGACAGGGCCAGATACGCAGTATTTT	CASSVRTGPDTQYF
-	few	TRBV18	TRBJ1-2	TGTGCCAGCTCACCGACACGGGGGGAAGGCTACACCTTC	CASSPTRGEGYTF
TRBD2	-	TRBV7-2	TRBJ2-1	TGTGCCAGCAGCTATAAGATCGGACTAGCGGGCGCCGAAGAGCAGTTCTTC	CASSYKIGLAGAEEQFF
TRBD1	-	TRBV4-1	TRBJ2-3	TGCGCCAGCAGCCAAAGGACAGGGACAGATACGCAGTATTTT	CASSQRTGTDTQYF
TRBD2	-	TRBV5-1	TRBJ2-1	TGCGCCAGCCGGCCGACTCGCGGGGGGGCTATGTTTGAGCAGTTCTTC	CASRPTRGGAMFEQFF
TRBD2	-	TRBV6-5	TRBJ2-1	TGTGCCACCAGACTAGCGGGGGCCTACAATGAGCAGTTCTTC	CATRLAGAYNEQFF
TRBD1	-	TRBV28	TRBJ1-4	TGTGCCAGCAGTGATGGACAGGGCCGGAATGAAAAACTGTTTTTT	CASSDGQGRNEKLFF
-	once	TRBV19	TRBJ1-6	TGTGCCAGTAGTGGAAACAGGGATGGACCCCTCCACTTT	CASSGNRDGPLHF
-	-	TRBV30	TRBJ2-5	TGTGCCTGGAGTGTCTCCCCCTGGCAACCGAAAGAGACCCAGTACTTC	CAWSVSPWQPKETQYF
TRBD1	-	TRBV5-1	TRBJ2-5	TGCGCCAGCAGCTTGGGGCCGGGACAGGGACAAGAGACCCAGTACTTC	CASSLGPGQGQETQYF
-	-	TRBV6-2/TRBV6-3	TRBJ1-5	TGTGCCAGCAGTTACGTGGGAGATCAGCCCCAGCATTTT	CASSYVGDQPQHF
-	-	TRBV24-1	TRBJ2-2	TGTGCCACCAGTGATTTGTGGGGGGCCGGGGAGCTGTTTTTT	CATSDLWGAGELFF
-	once	TRBV27	TRBJ1-4	TGTGCCAGCAGCCCCAGCAGGGTGGCGGCTAATGAAAAACTGTTTTTT	CASSPSRVAANEKLFF
-	-	TRBV28	TRBJ2-3	TGTGCCAGCAGTCCTCGTCCAGATACGCAGTATTTT	CASSPRPDTQYF
-	-	TRBV6-5	TRBJ2-1	TGTGCCAGCAGTTCGGGTGCTGAGCAGTTCTTC	CASSSGAEQFF
TRBD1	-	TRBV7-2	TRBJ1-1	TGTGCCAGCAGCTTAAGGGGGACAGCATCAAACACTGAAGCTTTCTTT	CASSLRGTASNTEAFF
TRBD1	-	TRBV13	TRBJ1-6	TGTGCCAGCAGCTCCGGGACAGGGTATTCACCCCTCCACTTT	CASSSGTGYSPLHF
-	once	TRBV11-2	TRBJ2-5	TGTGCCAGCAGCGGAGTCCCGGGGACCCAGTACTTC	CASSGVPGTQYF
-	once	TRBV5-5	TRBJ1-1	TGTGCCAGCAGCTTTGACATCCCGAACACTGAAGCTTTCTTT	CASSFDIPNTEAFF
-	-	TRBV30	TRBJ2-3	TGTGCCTGGAGCCACAAGGGGGTGGCAGATACGCAGTATTTT	CAWSHKGVADTQYF
-	-	TRBV10-3	TRBJ1-2	TGTGCCATCAGATCGGACCGGGAAAACTATGGCTACACCTTC	CAIRSDRENYGYTF
TRBD2	-	TRBV5-1	TRBJ2-5	TGCGCCAGCAGCACCTCGGCAGCGGGGGGCCAAGAGACCCAGTACTTC	CASSTSAAGGQETQYF
-	few	TRBV28	TRBJ1-2	TGTGCCAGCGCTCGGGACACCTATGGCTACACCTTC	CASARDTYGYTF
-	-	TRBV27	TRBJ1-2	TGTGCCAGCCGAGGGTCGGAGGGCCCAAACTATGGCTACACCTTC	CASRGSEGPNYGYTF
-	-	TRBV29-1	TRBJ1-2	TGCAGCCTGGGGGCCACAGGGAGCTATGGCTACACCTTC	CSLGATGSYGYTF
-	few	TRBV6-6	TRBJ1-6	TGTGCCAGCAGCCGACGACAGGCGAGCTCCTATAATTCACCCCTCCACTTT	CASSRRQASSYNSPLHF
-	-	TRBV5-1	TRBJ2-2	TGCGCCAGCAGCTTGGCCCCAGGGGGGTTTAACACCGGGGAGCTGTTTTTT	CASSLAPGGFNTGELFF
-	-	TRBV2	TRBJ1-1	TGTGCCAGCAGTGAGGTTTTTGGGGCCAAAGCTTTCTTT	CASSEVFGAKAFF
TRBD1	-	TRBV27	TRBJ1-5	TGTGCCAGCAGTTTACTTAAACCGGGACAGGGGAAGAATCAGCCCCAGCATTTT	CASSLLKPGQGKNQPQHF
TRBD2	-	TRBV9	TRBJ2-5	TGTGCCAGCAGCGTAGGTTCTAGCGGGGGGGCCCGGGAGACCCAGTACTTC	CASSVGSSGGARETQYF